This T cell receptor (beta chain) was recovered during a study of cytomegalovirus exposure and HLA in healthy donors. Study findings and constraints: According to the study, around 160 TCR beta chains were cytomegalovirus-associated. Later on, an analysis showed TCR association rates differing by HLA locus, with DRB1 the most and HLA-C the fewest. In a later analysis, common viral pathogens appeared linked to several of the most significant clusters.

Looked up from germline, CDR1 is SEHNR and CDR2 is FQNEAQ (reference sequence). CDR3 size: 16 residues. With 6 bases removed from V and 0 bases from J, the gap between germline ends came to 14 bases. The primer mix had 60 Vbeta and 13 Jbeta primers. TCRdb's table, derived via immunoSEQ multiplex PCR, lists solely in-frame clones and lacks some. The table records some 130,000 clones, approximately 79% of them present only once. On this clone: Its cognate antigen is unknown.

This sequence originates from a man in his forties or fifties in good health and CMV-seropositive. The sample was PBMCs. The genes are TRBV7-9 and TRBJ2-2; perhaps TRBD1 as D (6 bases). The CDR3 region is CASSYSGDPNTGELFF. For the CDR3, the DNA is TGTGCCAGCAGTTATTCAGGGGATCCGAACACCGGGGAGCTGTTTTTT.